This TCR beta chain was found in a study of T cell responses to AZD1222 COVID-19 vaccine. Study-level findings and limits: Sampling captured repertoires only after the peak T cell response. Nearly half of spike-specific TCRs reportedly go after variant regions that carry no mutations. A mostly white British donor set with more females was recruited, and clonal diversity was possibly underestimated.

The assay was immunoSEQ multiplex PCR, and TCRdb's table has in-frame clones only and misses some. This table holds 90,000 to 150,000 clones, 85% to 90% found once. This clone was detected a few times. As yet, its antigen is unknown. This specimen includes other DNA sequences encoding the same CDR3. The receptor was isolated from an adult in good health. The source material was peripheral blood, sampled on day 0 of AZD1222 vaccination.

The CDR3 spells CASSPQGGNQPQHF. In DNA form, the CDR3 reads TGTGCCAGTAGTCCCCAGGGGGGCAATCAGCCCCAGCATTTT. V gene TRBV19 combines with J gene TRBJ1-5; 7 bases fit TRBD1. The CDR3 runs to 14 residues. J lost 2 bases, V lost 5 bases, and 3 bases had no gene match. Germline CDR1 is LNHDA and CDR2 is SQIVND (reference sequence).